A single T cell receptor beta chain is shown here with its context. The T cells that were sequenced for TCR beta were CD8+ and CD4+ cells from blood. The patients serving as multiple sclerosis controls were treatment-naive. They had stable or active relapsing-remitting disease and fulfilled revised McDonald criteria. This sample is drawn from a study of CD8 T cells in Susac syndrome. The RNA input was roughly 0.45 to 1 ug, and it was reverse transcribed with random hexamers. TCR beta CDR3 was amplified by immunoSEQ multiplex PCR. This amplification extended across 54 Vbeta and 13 Jbeta segments. TCRdb recomputed calls from the immunoSEQ multiplex PCR reads with MiXCR, one row per CDR3 protein. The profile shows 130,000 or so distinct CDR3 sequences, about 95% of them singletons. Germline assignment: CDR1 DFQATT and CDR2 SNEGSKA (reference sequence). The V gene end was trimmed by 7 bases and the J gene end by 2 bases; junction bases not matched to a gene: 6. There are 13 residues in the CDR3.

Sequences were obtained from CD4+ T cells from PBMCs. The rearrangement uses TRBV20-1 and TRBJ2-7; 9 bases are a match to TRBD2. The receptor was derived from a human donor with multiple sclerosis. CDR3 sequence: CSVSGRGAYEQYF. The CDR3, as DNA: TGCAGTGTTAGCGGGAGAGGGGCCTACGAGCAGTACTTC.